The 11 T cell receptor beta chains reported below all come from one sample, sequenced in a study of technical replicates of blood from a few donors. The data were produced by immunoSEQ multiplex PCR, yet TCRdb's version contains in-frame clones alone and is incomplete. The sample has roughly 80,000 clones; about 88% are singletons. Input material: T cells isolated from PBMCs. The receptors stem from a human donor in good health.

V gene TRBV19 combines with J gene TRBJ1-1, with 8 bases identical to TRBD1. The trim removed 6 bases at V and 1 base at J, leaving 10 bases unmatched. The CDR3 consists of 16 residues. Germline values: CDR1 LNHDA, CDR2 SQIVND (reference sequence). CDR3 amino acids: CASSRTRTGRNTEAFF. The CDR3, as DNA: TGTGCCAGTAGCCGTACGCGGACAGGGCGGAACACTGAAGCTTTCTTT.

The chain joins TRBV10-1 to TRBJ2-1; weak D call: TRBD2 (6 bases). With 5 bases removed from V and 8 bases from J, the gap between germline ends came to 13 bases. CDR3 length: 13 amino acids. Germline V CDR1 and CDR2: WNHNN, SYGVQD (reference sequence). Here the CDR3 DNA reads TGCGCCAGCAGTAGGGTAGCGGAGGATGAGCAGTTCTTC. Translated: CASSRVAEDEQFF.

This clone has just one count. The chain uses TRBV5-8 and TRBJ2-7; 8 nucleotides agree with TRBD1. The CDR3 loop spans 18 amino acids. In germline, CDR1 is SGHTS, CDR2 YDEGEE. V was clipped by 0 bases and J by 3 bases; unmatched bases: 14. CDR3 coding DNA: TGTGCCAGCAGCTTGGTTTGGTCTTATGGGACAGGTGACTACGAGCAGTACTTC. It encodes CASSLVWSYGTGDYEQYF.

This clone was counted a few times. The J gene is TRBJ1-2, the V gene TRBV9; no clear D. The V gene's germline CDR1 is SGDLS and CDR2 YYNGEE. This CDR3 has 15 amino acids. Trimming shortened V by 0 bases and J by 0 bases, and 9 bases separated the two germline ends. The CDR3 reads CASSVGTASNYGYTF. The CDR3 DNA is TGTGCCAGCAGCGTAGGTACAGCCTCTAACTATGGCTACACCTTC.

Comments on this clone: A junction boundary mismatches the germline segment, possibly from a read error. The V gene is TRBV7-7, the J gene TRBJ1-1, with 11 bases identical to TRBD1. The length of the CDR3 is 15 residues. CDR1 SSHAT and CDR2 FNYEAQ come from the germline V gene (reference sequence). The CDR3: CASSSGTGGDTEAFF. DNA of the CDR3: TGTGCTAGCAGCTCCGGGACAGGGGGAGACACTGAAGCTTTCTTT.

The chain joins TRBV29-1 to TRBJ1-2; no clear D gene. The V gene's germline CDR1 is SQVTM and CDR2 ANQGSEA. CDR3 size: 11 residues. Trimming removed 5 bases from V and 4 bases from J, with 8 bases in between. CDR3 DNA: TGCAGCGTTAGACTTCGCTATGGCTACACCTTC. Residues: CSVRLRYGYTF.

The CDR3 coding sequence is TGTGCCAGCTCACTCCGGACTAGCGGCCAAGAGACCCAGTACTTC. Its protein product is CASSLRTSGQETQYF. The rearrangement joins TRBV18 to TRBJ2-5; 10 bases map to TRBD2. Germline V gene data show CDR1 as KGHSH and CDR2 as LQKENI. This CDR3 has 15 residues. Trimming took 4 bases from V and 1 from J; bases not matched to a gene: 3.

The chain links TRBV5-4 to TRBJ2-5, with TRBD2 identical over 10 bases. Germline loops: CDR1 SGHNT, CDR2 YYREEE (reference sequence). CDR3 length: 17 amino acids. V was clipped by 3 bases and J by 2 bases; unmatched bases: 10. Written as DNA, the CDR3 is TGTGCCAGCAGCTCCGGTTGGGAGCGGGAGGGTCAAGAGACCCAGTACTTC. Its protein product is CASSSGWEREGQETQYF. The entire variable domain, with the rest obtained from reference TRBV5-4 and TRBJ2-5, is as follows: ETGVTQSPTHLIKTRGQQVTLRCSSQSGHNTVSWYQQALGQGPQFIFQYYREEENGRGNFPPRFSGLQFPNYSSELNVNALELDDSALYLCASSSGWEREGQETQYFGPGTRLLVL.

The chain combines TRBV29-1 with TRBJ2-5, with TRBD2 identical over 7 bases. Per the germline V gene, CDR1 is SQVTM and CDR2 is ANQGSEA. Trimming at V came to 6 bases and at J to 3 bases, leaving 10 bases not matched to a gene. The length of the CDR3 is 14 residues. The chain's CDR3 is CSVGRWEGEETQYF. Written as DNA, the CDR3 is TGCAGCGTCGGTAGGTGGGAGGGAGAAGAGACCCAGTACTTC.

This clone was recorded only once. The CDR3 DNA reads TGCGCCAGCAGCCCCTCTAGCGGGAGGGCGGATGAGCAGTTCTTC. It encodes CASSPSSGRADEQFF. The chain employs TRBV5-1 and TRBJ2-1; TRBD2 matches 12 bases. V trimming: 4 bases; J trimming: 8 bases; junction bases outside the gene matches: 7. This CDR3 comprises 15 residues. Germline V gives CDR1 SGHRS, CDR2 YFSETQ.

The table lists this clone with a few counts. This rearrangement joins TRBV15 to TRBJ2-5, with D perhaps TRBD2 (5 bases). This CDR3 spans 15 amino acids. Per the germline V gene, CDR1 is LNHNV and CDR2 is YYDKDF (reference sequence). The V gene lost 3 bases and the J gene lost 0 bases, with 11 bases spanning the gap. CDR3 protein: CATSSSQDYQETQYF. CDR3 coding DNA: TGTGCCACCAGCAGCTCCCAGGACTACCAAGAGACCCAGTACTTC.